Presented here are 5 T cell receptor beta chains from one specimen sequenced in a study of T cell clonality in common variable immunodeficiency. Study-level findings and limits: Fewer deletions and N-nucleotide insertions were reportedly seen in common variable immunodeficiency TCR beta sequences.

These receptors have no identified antigens. Some clones are missing from TCRdb's copy, which holds only in-frame ones; the method was immunoSEQ multiplex PCR. The sample is made up of about 25,000 clones, none counted only once. Sequenced: peripheral blood mononuclear cells. Receptors were obtained from a human donor with common variable immunodeficiency.

This clone was seen only a few times. The CDR3 end is not reached by the read, which stops 3 residues before it; the germline J gene fills it in. This chain links TRBV13 with TRBJ2-4, with TRBD1 matching 9 bases. This CDR3 has 17 amino acids. With V trimmed by 3 bases and J by 3 bases, 9 bases remained unmatched. Germline values: CDR1 PRHDT, CDR2 FYEKMQ (reference sequence). The sequenced CDR3 bases are TGTGCCAGCAGCTTTAGACCTCAGACAGGGGGCAAAAACATT. This sequence encodes CASSFRPQTGGKNI. The whole CDR3 reads CASSFRPQTGGKNIQYF.

The sample holds many counts of this clone. Read sequence stops 3 residues before the CDR3 end, and the germline J gene provides the missing end. The chain couples TRBV30 to TRBJ2-3, with TRBD1 matching over 8 bases. J lost 5 bases, V lost 5 bases, and 0 bases had no gene match. The germline V gene has CDR1 GTSNPN and CDR2 SVGIG (reference sequence). CDR3 length: 11 residues. The DNA read from the CDR3 is TGTGCCTGGGACAGGGGAGATACG. Translation gives CAWDRGDT. The whole CDR3 protein is CAWDRGDTQYF.

This clone has more than one count but fewer than ten. The CDR3 end lies 3 residues beyond the end of the read and is filled in from the germline J gene. The chain carries TRBV7-9 and TRBJ1-5; D is unclear. CDR3 length equals 14 residues. Trimming took off 3 bases at V and 0 bases at J, with 6 bases between the two ends. CDR1 SEHNR and CDR2 FQNEAQ come from the germline V gene (reference sequence). The CDR3 protein is CASSFEGSNQPQHF. The CDR3 DNA, read in part, is TGTGCCAGCAGCTTTGAGGGTAGCAATCAGCCC.

A remark on this clone: The CDR3 extends 3 residues past the end of the read, so its final part is completed from the germline J gene. V and J are TRBV7-9 and TRBJ2-7; no clear D. The CDR3 is made up of 15 amino acids. Germline lookup yields CDR1 SEHNR and CDR2 FQNEAQ (reference sequence). V dropped 2 bases and J dropped 2 bases, with 13 bases sitting between them. The part of the CDR3 DNA that was read is TGTGCCAGCAGCTTACTCTCGAGCACTGCCTACGAG. It translates to CASSLLSSTAYE. The full CDR3 sequence reads CASSLLSSTAYEQYF.

On this clone: Read sequence stops 3 residues before the CDR3 end, and the germline J gene provides the missing end. The chain joins TRBV18 to TRBJ2-2; tentatively, D is TRBD1 (5 bases). The ends were cut back, 2 bases at V and 2 bases at J, with 6 bases in the middle. This CDR3 has 14 residues. The germline gives CDR1 KGHSH, CDR2 LQKENI. Here the CDR3 reads CASSPGANTGELFF. The part of the CDR3 DNA that was read is TGTGCCAGCTCACCAGGGGCAAACACCGGGGAG.